A single T cell receptor beta chain is shown here with its context. This entry belongs to a study of blood T cell repertoires in COVID-19. Here immunoSEQ multiplex PCR was the method, and the copy in TCRdb shows in-frame clones only, minus some. The sample consists of tens of thousands of clones, roughly 89% of them appearing once. Input material: peripheral blood. The clonotype originates from a man younger than 45 with acute or convalescent COVID-19.

The DNA of the CDR3 is TGTGCCAGCAGCACCTCGAGGGGAAACACCATATATTTT. Its protein is CASSTSRGNTIYF. The rearrangement uses TRBV5-6 and TRBJ1-3; no definite D call. Germline CDR1 and CDR2: SGHDT and YYEEEE. V was clipped by 4 bases and J by 4 bases, with 9 bases between them. This CDR3 is built from 13 residues.